This is a list of T cell receptor beta chains from one sample in a study of cytomegalovirus exposure and HLA in healthy donors. Some clones are missing from TCRdb's copy, which holds only in-frame ones; the method was immunoSEQ multiplex PCR. The top ten hold about 8.9% of the sample, which has 100,000 to 150,000 clones, roughly 78% seen once. The sequenced sample consisted of PBMCs. These receptors came from a man aged 25-45 years in good health and CMV-seropositive. The CDR3 runs from the conserved cysteine through the conserved F or W. D genes are given only for firm matches. Some rows have no size entry. The others give once, few or many, or a class for an expanded clone.

TRBV4-1,TRBJ2-7,-,TRBD1,TGCGCCAGCAGCCAGAACTCGGGACAGGGACTTTACGAGCAGTACTTC,CASSQNSGQGLYEQYF
TRBV6-6,TRBJ2-5,-,-,TGTGCCAGCAGTTACTCAGCAGAGACCCAGTACTTC,CASSYSAETQYF
TRBV10-3,TRBJ2-5,-,-,TGTGCCACCGTTGACCCTTCGAGGGAGACCCAGTACTTC,CATVDPSRETQYF
TRBV6-5,TRBJ1-1,-,-,TGTGCCAGTTGCTCGGTCCACACTGAAGCTTTCTTT,CASCSVHTEAFF
TRBV7-2,TRBJ2-1,-,-,TGTGCCAGCAGTCCTGCCTCAGGGCCCTACAATGAGCAGTTCTTC,CASSPASGPYNEQFF
TRBV7-9,TRBJ2-4,few,-,TGTGCCAGCAGCTACCTGGGAGATCTAGCCAAAAACATTCAGTACTTC,CASSYLGDLAKNIQYF
TRBV7-3,TRBJ1-5,-,-,TGTGCCAGCAGGAAGGTCGGGACACCCGATCAGCCCCAGCATTTT,CASRKVGTPDQPQHF
TRBV9,TRBJ1-2,-,-,TGTGCCAGCAGCGCTTCAAGGACAAAGGATGGCTACACCTTC,CASSASRTKDGYTF
TRBV7-9,TRBJ1-1,-,-,TGTGCCAGCAGCTTGGGGGTAGGCGGAGGGACTGAAGCTTTCTTT,CASSLGVGGGTEAFF
TRBV6-4,TRBJ1-2,-,-,TGTGCCAGCAGTGACTCGAGGGGGACGGGCTACACCTTC,CASSDSRGTGYTF
TRBV28,TRBJ2-7,-,-,TGTGCCAGCAGTTCAGGCGAGCAGTACTTC,CASSSGEQYF
TRBV5-8,TRBJ2-1,-,TRBD1,TGTGCCAGCAGCTCTACCGGGACAGTGATCGGGCAGTTCTTC,CASSSTGTVIGQFF
TRBV28,TRBJ2-1,-,TRBD2,TGTGCCAGCATGGTTAGCGGGGGGGCAGATGAGCAGTTCTTC,CASMVSGGADEQFF
TRBV6-6,TRBJ1-4,-,TRBD1,TGTGCCAGCGCCCGGGACAGGGATGAAAAACTGTTTTTT,CASARDRDEKLFF
TRBV5-1,TRBJ1-5,once,-,TGCGCCAGCAGCTTGGGGCAGGCAGGGGTTCCCCAGCATTTT,CASSLGQAGVPQHF
TRBV6-5,TRBJ1-1,-,-,TGTGCCCACAGCCGGACAGAGAACACTGAAGCTTTCTTT,CAHSRTENTEAFF
TRBV7-8,TRBJ1-5,-,-,TGTGCCAGCAGCTTAGCAGGGGGGGGTAGCAATCAGCCCCAGCATTTT,CASSLAGGGSNQPQHF
TRBV2,TRBJ1-5,-,-,TGTGCCAGCAAGCAAGATATCGATCAGCCCCAGCATTTT,CASKQDIDQPQHF
TRBV5-1,TRBJ1-3,-,-,TGCGCCAGCCGAGATGGAAACACCATATATTTT,CASRDGNTIYF
TRBV9,TRBJ2-7,few,-,TGTGCCAGCAGCGTCTCCCGGAAGACAGGCCCCTACGAGCAGTACTTC,CASSVSRKTGPYEQYF
TRBV29-1,TRBJ2-7,-,-,TGCAGCGTCCGGGACAAACCCTACGAGCAGTACTTC,CSVRDKPYEQYF
TRBV6-6,TRBJ2-7,-,-,TGTGCCAGCAGTTACTCACTCAGCGCGTCACTTTACGAGCAGTACTTC,CASSYSLSASLYEQYF
TRBV19,TRBJ2-5,-,-,TGTGCCAGTAATACAGGGTCTGAGACCCAGTACTTC,CASNTGSETQYF
TRBV9,TRBJ2-2,-,TRBD1,TGTGCCAGCAGCGTAGGACAGGGACCCGGGGAGCTGTTTTTT,CASSVGQGPGELFF
TRBV7-3,TRBJ2-1,-,TRBD2,TGTGCCAGCAGCCCCGGGACTAGCGGGGTAGGTGAGCAGTTCTTC,CASSPGTSGVGEQFF
TRBV4-2,TRBJ2-2,-,TRBD1,TGTGCCAGCAGCCAAAGGGGGCACGGGGAGCTGTTTTTT,CASSQRGHGELFF
TRBV6-5,TRBJ1-2,-,-,TGTGCCAGCAGTGCAGGACAGCGCTATGGCTACACCTTC,CASSAGQRYGYTF
TRBV18,TRBJ2-3,once,TRBD2,TGTGCCAGCTCACCTATACTAGCGCAAACAGATACGCAGTATTTT,CASSPILAQTDTQYF
TRBV10-1,TRBJ2-2,-,-,TGCGCCAGCAGTGGAGGGGGGGGTGCCGGGGAGCTGTTTTTT,CASSGGGGAGELFF
TRBV5-1,TRBJ1-2,-,-,TGCGCCAGCAGCTTATCGACAGAGTCTAACTATGGCTACACCTTC,CASSLSTESNYGYTF
TRBV30,TRBJ2-3,-,-,TGTGCCTGGGGGATTGGGGCGGATACGCAGTATTTT,CAWGIGADTQYF
TRBV7-6,TRBJ2-5,-,TRBD2,TGTGCCAGCAGCCCCTCGGTTCGGGGGGGCCAAGAGACCCAGTACTTC,CASSPSVRGGQETQYF
TRBV5-1,TRBJ2-2,few,TRBD1,TGCGCCAGCAGCTTGGAGCCAGGGGGCGAGACCGGGGAGCTGTTTTTT,CASSLEPGGETGELFF
TRBV30,TRBJ2-5,-,TRBD2,TGTGCCTCCACCCCGACTAGCGGGGAAGAGACCCAGTACTTC,CASTPTSGEETQYF
TRBV30,TRBJ2-7,-,TRBD2,TGTGCCTGGACCACGAGCGGGGGTTCCGAGCAGTACTTT,CAWTTSGGSEQYF